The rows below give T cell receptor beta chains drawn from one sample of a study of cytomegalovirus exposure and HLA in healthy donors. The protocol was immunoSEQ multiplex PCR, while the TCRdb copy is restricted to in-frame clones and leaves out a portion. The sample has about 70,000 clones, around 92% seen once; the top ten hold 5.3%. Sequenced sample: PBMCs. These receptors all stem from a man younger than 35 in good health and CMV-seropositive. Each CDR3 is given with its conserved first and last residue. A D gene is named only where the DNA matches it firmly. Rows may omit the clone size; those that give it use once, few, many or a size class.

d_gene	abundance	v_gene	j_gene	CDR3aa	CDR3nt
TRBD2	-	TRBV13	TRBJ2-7	CASSAAGLAENYEQYF	TGTGCCAGCAGCGCAGCGGGACTAGCGGAAAATTACGAGCAGTACTTC
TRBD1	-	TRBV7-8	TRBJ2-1	CASSLPPGQAYNEQFF	TGTGCCAGCAGCTTACCCCCGGGACAGGCCTACAATGAGCAGTTCTTC
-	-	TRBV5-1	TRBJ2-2	CASSLQGAGTGELFF	TGCGCCAGCAGCTTGCAGGGAGCGGGCACCGGGGAGCTGTTTTTT
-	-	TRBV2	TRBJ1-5	CASSEAFWEYSQGRGNQPQHF	TGTGCCAGCAGTGAGGCCTTTTGGGAATACTCACAGGGAAGGGGAAATCAGCCCCAGCATTTT
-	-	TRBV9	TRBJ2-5	CASSPGDQGLVETQYF	TGTGCCAGCAGCCCCGGGGATCAGGGGCTGGTAGAGACCCAGTACTTC
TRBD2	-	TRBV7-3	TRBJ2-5	CASSLVGGETQYF	TGTGCCAGCAGCTTAGTGGGGGGGGAGACCCAGTACTTC
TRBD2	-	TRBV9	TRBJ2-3	CASSPQLRTSGTHSDTQYF	TGTGCCAGCAGCCCCCAGCTCCGGACTAGCGGGACTCACTCAGATACGCAGTATTTT
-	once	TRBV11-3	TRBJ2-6	CASSSGQGANVLTF	TGTGCCAGCAGCTCTGGGCAGGGGGCCAACGTCCTGACTTTC
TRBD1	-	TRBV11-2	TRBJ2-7	CASSFPGQGTEQYF	TGTGCCAGCAGCTTTCCGGGACAGGGCACCGAGCAGTACTTC
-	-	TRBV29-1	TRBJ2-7	CSVVAATYEQYF	TGCAGCGTTGTAGCGGCCACCTACGAGCAGTACTTC
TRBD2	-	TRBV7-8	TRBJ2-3	CASSLGIGTSGSKTDTQYF	TGTGCCAGCAGCTTAGGTATTGGGACTAGCGGGAGTAAAACAGATACGCAGTATTTT
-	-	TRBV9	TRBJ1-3	CASSAMNREGNTIYF	TGTGCCAGCAGCGCTATGAACAGGGAAGGAAACACCATATATTTT
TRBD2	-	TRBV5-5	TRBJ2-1	CASSLSGRAGNEQFF	TGTGCCAGCAGCTTGTCCGGGAGGGCCGGAAATGAGCAGTTCTTC
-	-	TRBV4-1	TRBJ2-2	CASSQEAGVTGELFF	TGCGCCAGCAGCCAAGAGGCAGGGGTGACCGGGGAGCTGTTTTTT
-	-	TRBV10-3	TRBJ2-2	CAISESRDITGELFF	TGTGCCATCAGTGAGTCTAGGGACATTACCGGGGAGCTGTTTTTT
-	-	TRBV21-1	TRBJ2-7	CASSIHRDSYEQYF	TGTGCCAGCAGCATACACCGGGACTCTTACGAGCAGTACTTC
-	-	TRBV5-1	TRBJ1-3	CASSLDRQGNTIYF	TGCGCCAGCAGCTTGGATCGCCAGGGAAACACCATATATTTT
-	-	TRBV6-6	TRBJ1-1	CASSYPTENTEAFF	TGTGCCAGCAGTTACCCGACAGAGAACACTGAAGCTTTCTTT
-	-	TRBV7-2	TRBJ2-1	CASSLSLFYNEQFF	TGTGCCAGCAGCTTAAGTCTATTCTACAATGAGCAGTTCTTC
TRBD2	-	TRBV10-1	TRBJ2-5	CASPRTTSGRAFRQTQYF	TGCGCCAGCCCGCGAACTACTAGCGGGAGGGCCTTTCGCCAGACCCAGTACTTC
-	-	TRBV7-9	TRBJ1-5	CASSPTGPYSNQPQHF	TGTGCCAGCAGCCCTACAGGTCCATATAGCAATCAGCCCCAGCATTTT
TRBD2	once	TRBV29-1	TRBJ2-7	CSVELAGGSYEQYF	TGCAGCGTTGAGCTAGCGGGAGGTTCCTACGAGCAGTACTTC
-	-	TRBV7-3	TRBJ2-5	CASSLQSGETQYF	TGTGCCAGCAGCTTACAATCGGGAGAGACCCAGTACTTC
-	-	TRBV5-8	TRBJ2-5	CASSLYEGRYF	TGTGCCAGCAGCTTGTACGAGGGCCGCTACTTC
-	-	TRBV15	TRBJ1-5	CATSRARGEGGGRPQHF	TGTGCCACCAGCAGGGCCCGGGGGGAGGGGGGAGGTCGGCCCCAGCATTTT
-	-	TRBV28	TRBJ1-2	CASSSTVNYGYTF	TGTGCCAGCAGTTCGACAGTGAACTATGGCTACACCTTC
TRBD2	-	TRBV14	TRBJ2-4	CASSPGGVRGNIQYF	TGTGCCAGCAGCCCCGGGGGGGTTCGGGGGAACATTCAGTACTTC